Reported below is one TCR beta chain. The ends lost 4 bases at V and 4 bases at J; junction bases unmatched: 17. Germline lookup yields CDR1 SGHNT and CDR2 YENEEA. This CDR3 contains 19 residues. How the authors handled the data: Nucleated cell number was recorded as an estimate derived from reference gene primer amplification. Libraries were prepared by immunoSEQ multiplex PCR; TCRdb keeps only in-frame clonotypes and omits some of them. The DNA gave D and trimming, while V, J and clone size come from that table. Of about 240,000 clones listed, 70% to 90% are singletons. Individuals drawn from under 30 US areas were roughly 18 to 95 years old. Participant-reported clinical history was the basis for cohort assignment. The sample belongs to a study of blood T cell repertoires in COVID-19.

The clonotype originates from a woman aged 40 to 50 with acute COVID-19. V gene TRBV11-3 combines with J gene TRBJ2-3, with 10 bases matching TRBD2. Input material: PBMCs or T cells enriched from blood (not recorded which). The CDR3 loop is CASSSGGTSEFPLSDTQYF. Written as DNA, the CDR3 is TGTGCCAGCAGCTCGGGCGGGACTAGCGAATTCCCATTGTCAGATACGCAGTATTTT.